This T cell receptor (beta chain) is drawn from a study of T-cell reconstitution after alpha-beta-depleted transplantation in children. CDR1 and CDR2 (germline): SQVTM, ANQGSEA. The CDR3 extends over 13 amino acids. V lost 6 bases and J 5 bases, leaving 16 bases between the germline ends. The authors prepared the TCRbeta library with unique molecular identifiers. TCRdb re-derived calls from the PCR reads in MiXCR, one entry per CDR3 protein. Among about 270,000 distinct CDR3 sequences, more than 8% were seen once, and the ten largest hold roughly a tenth. This TCR was sampled from a human donor who donated a stem cell graft to a child with SCID. The input for sequencing was PBMCs from the stem cell graft donor, taken from the stem cell graft. The chain has TRBV29-1 and TRBJ2-5, with D possibly TRBD1 on 5 matching bases. The CDR3 nucleotides are TGCAGCGTCGACGTGGTTTCAGGGGAGACCCAGTACTTC. It encodes CSVDVVSGETQYF.